The clone carrying this TCR beta chain appeared many times. This entry comes from a study of T cells after yellow fever vaccination. TCRdb processed the 5' RACE reads anew with MiXCR; each CDR3 protein has one entry. The data show roughly 160,000 distinct CDR3 sequences, around 9.7% seen once. Trimming shortened V by 3 bases and J by 5 bases, and 14 bases separated the two germline ends. There are 14 residues in the CDR3. Germline V gene sequence: CDR1 SEHNR, CDR2 FQNEAQ (reference sequence). The clonotype originates from a man younger than 35 who received the YFV17D yellow fever vaccine. The chain combines TRBV7-9 with TRBJ2-7; a weak D match, TRBD1 (6 bases). The specimen was CD8+ T cells sorted from PBMCs, collected 45 days after the yellow fever booster vaccination. The CDR3: CASSFGQKGNEQYF. CDR3 nucleotide sequence: TGTGCCAGCAGCTTCGGACAGAAGGGCAACGAGCAGTACTTC.